Below, one T cell receptor beta chain is given with its context. The V end was cut by 2 bases, the J end by 6 bases, with 22 bases between. Germline V gene sequence: CDR1 SGHDN, CDR2 FVKESK. CDR3 size: 18 residues. This record comes from a study of technical replicates of blood from a few donors. Clones were sequenced by immunoSEQ multiplex PCR, and TCRdb holds only the in-frame ones, with some missing. The profile shows about 81,000 clones, around 92% of them singletons. The receptor was isolated from a human donor in good health. The chain uses TRBV14 and TRBJ2-2, with a tentative D call TRBD1 (8 bases). Input material: T cells isolated from PBMCs. The CDR3 DNA sequence: TGTGCCAGCAGCCAATTCCTGACAGGGGAGGGTACGGCCGGGGAGCTGTTTTTT. It specifies CASSQFLTGEGTAGELFF.